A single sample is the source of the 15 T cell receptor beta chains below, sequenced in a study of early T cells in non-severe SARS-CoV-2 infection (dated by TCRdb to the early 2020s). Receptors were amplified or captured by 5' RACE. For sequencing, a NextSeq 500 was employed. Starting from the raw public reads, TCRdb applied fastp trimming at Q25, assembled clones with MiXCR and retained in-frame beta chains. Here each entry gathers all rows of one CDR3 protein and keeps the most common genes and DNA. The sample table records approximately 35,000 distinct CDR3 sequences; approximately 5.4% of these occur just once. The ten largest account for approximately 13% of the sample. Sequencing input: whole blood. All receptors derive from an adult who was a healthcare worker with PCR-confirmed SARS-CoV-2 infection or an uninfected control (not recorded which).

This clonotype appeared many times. CDR3 DNA: TGTGCCTGGAGTAGCGGCGGGGGAGCTGGAAACACCATATATTTT. Residues: CAWSSGGGAGNTIYF. The V gene is TRBV30, the J gene TRBJ1-3; weak D call: TRBD1 (5 bases). The V gene's germline CDR1 is GTSNPN and CDR2 SVGIG (reference sequence). The CDR3 consists of 15 residues. Trimming stripped 2 bases from V and 2 bases from J, with 13 bases between.

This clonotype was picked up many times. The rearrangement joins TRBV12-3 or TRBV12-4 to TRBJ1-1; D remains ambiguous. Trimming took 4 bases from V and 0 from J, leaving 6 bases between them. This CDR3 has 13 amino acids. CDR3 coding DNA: TGTGCCAGCAGTTGGGTCCTGAACACTGAAGCTTTCTTT. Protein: CASSWVLNTEAFF.

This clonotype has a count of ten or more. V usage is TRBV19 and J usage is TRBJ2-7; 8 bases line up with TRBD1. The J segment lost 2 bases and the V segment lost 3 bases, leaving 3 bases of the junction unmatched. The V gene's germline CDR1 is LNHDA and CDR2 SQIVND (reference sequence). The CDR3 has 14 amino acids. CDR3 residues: CASSIGTGPYEQYF. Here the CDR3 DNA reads TGTGCCAGTAGTATTGGGACAGGACCCTACGAGCAGTACTTC.

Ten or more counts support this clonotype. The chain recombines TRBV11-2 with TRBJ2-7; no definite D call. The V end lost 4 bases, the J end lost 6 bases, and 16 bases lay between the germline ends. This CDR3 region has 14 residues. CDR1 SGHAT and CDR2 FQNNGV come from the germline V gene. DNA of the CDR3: TGTGCCAGCAGCTCGTCCCCCAGTTTCACCGAGCAGTACTTC. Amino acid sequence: CASSSSPSFTEQYF.

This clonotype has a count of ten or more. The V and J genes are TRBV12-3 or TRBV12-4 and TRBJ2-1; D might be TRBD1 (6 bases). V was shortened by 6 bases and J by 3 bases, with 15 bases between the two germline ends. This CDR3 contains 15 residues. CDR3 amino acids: CASSPNRAHYNEQFF. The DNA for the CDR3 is TGTGCCAGCAGCCCTAACAGGGCCCACTACAATGAGCAGTTCTTC.

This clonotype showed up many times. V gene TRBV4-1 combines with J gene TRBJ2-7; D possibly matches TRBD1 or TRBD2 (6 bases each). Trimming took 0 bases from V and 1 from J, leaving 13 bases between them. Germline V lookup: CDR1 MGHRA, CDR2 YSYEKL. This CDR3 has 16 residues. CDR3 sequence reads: CASSQDPGATSYEQYF. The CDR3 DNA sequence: TGCGCCAGCAGCCAAGATCCGGGGGCGACATCCTACGAGCAGTACTTC.

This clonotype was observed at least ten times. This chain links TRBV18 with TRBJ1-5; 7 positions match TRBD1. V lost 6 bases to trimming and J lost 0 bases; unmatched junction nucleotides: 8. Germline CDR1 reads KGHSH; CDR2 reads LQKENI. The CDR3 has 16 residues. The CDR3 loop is CASSPGQPYSNQPQHF. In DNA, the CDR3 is TGTGCCAGCTCGCCGGGACAGCCTTATAGCAATCAGCCCCAGCATTTT.

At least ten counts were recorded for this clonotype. In nucleotides, the CDR3 is TGTGCCAGCAGCTTAGACTACGGGACTGAAGCTTTCTTT. It is translated as CASSLDYGTEAFF. The chain is built from TRBV7-7 and TRBJ1-1; D gene unclear. Germline CDR1 and CDR2: SSHAT and FNYEAQ (reference sequence). The CDR3 extends over 13 amino acids. Trimming took off 1 base at V and 5 bases at J, with 8 bases between the two ends.

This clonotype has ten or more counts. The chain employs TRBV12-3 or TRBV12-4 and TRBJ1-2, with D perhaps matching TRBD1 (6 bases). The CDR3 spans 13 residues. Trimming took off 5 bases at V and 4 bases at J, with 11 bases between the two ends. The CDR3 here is CASSPGGGYGYTF. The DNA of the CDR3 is TGTGCCAGCAGTCCGGGGGGCGGCTATGGCTACACCTTC.

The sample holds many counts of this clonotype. The CDR3 sequence is CASSLTEAFF. DNA for the CDR3: TGTGCCAGCAGTTTGACTGAAGCTTTCTTT. V is TRBV12-3 or TRBV12-4 and J is TRBJ1-1; no clear D gene. This CDR3 has 10 amino acids. Between the trimmed V and J ends, which lost 3 bases and 5 bases, there was a span of 1 base.

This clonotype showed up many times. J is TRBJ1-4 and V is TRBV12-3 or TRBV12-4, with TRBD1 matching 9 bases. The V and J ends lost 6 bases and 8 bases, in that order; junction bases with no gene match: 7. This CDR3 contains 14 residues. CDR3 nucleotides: TGTGCCAGCAGAAAGGGGGACAGGGCCGAAAAACTGTTTTTT. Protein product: CASRKGDRAEKLFF.

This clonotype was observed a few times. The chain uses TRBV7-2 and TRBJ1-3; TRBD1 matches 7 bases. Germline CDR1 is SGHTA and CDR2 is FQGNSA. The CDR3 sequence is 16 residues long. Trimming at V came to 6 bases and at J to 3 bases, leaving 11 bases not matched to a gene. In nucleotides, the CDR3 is TGTGCCAGCAGTCTTACGACAGGGCGCAGTGGAAACACCATATATTTT. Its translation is CASSLTTGRSGNTIYF.

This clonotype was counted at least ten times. The CDR3 reads CASSLGENTEAFF. The CDR3 DNA reads as TGTGCCAGCAGCTTGGGGGAAAACACTGAAGCTTTCTTT. The V and J genes are TRBV5-4 and TRBJ1-1; D call uncertain. CDR1 SGHNT and CDR2 YYREEE come from the germline V gene (reference sequence). Trimming removed 0 bases from V and 2 bases from J, with 5 bases in between. This CDR3 has 13 amino acids.

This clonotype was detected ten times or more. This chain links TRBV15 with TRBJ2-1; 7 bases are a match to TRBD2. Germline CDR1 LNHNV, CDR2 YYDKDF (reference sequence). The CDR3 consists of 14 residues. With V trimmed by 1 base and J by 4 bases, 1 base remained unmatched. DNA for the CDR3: TGTGCCACCAGCAGAGGGACTAGGTACAATGAGCAGTTCTTC. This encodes CATSRGTRYNEQFF.

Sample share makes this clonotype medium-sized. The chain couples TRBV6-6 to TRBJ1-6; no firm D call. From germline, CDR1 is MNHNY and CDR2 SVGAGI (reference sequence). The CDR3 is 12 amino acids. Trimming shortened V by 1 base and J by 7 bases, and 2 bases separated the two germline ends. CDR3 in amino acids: CASSYLNSPLHF. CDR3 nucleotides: TGTGCCAGCAGTTACTTGAATTCACCCCTCCACTTT.